The T cell receptor beta chain described here comes from a study of OX40 agonist ivuxolimab in advanced cancers. Whole-study context: The eligibility criteria allowed prior anti-PD-1, anti-PD-L1 or anti-CTLA-4 therapy, and 30% to 40% had some.

Clones were sequenced by immunoSEQ multiplex PCR, and TCRdb holds only the in-frame ones, with some missing. The repertoire has about 60,000 clones, 91% of them found once; the top ten carry 1.5% to 2%. Study-level findings and limits: More expanded clones were seen, on average, in CD8+ T cells than in CD4+. Expanded peripheral T cell antigen specificity was not determined.

No patient had autoimmune disease or received systemic immunosuppression. Regarding this clone: The antigen is undetermined.

Germline loops: CDR1 SGHRS, CDR2 YFSETQ. The V end lost 1 base, the J end lost 0 bases, and 10 bases lay between the germline ends. This CDR3 spans 16 amino acids. This TCR was recovered from an adult with an advanced solid tumor such as melanoma, head and neck, liver or kidney cancer. This specimen consisted of CD4+ or CD8+ T cells sorted from blood, obtained in a trial of the OX40 agonist ivuxolimab. V and J are TRBV5-1 and TRBJ2-2; D gene ambiguous. The CDR3 DNA reads TGCGCCAGCAGCTTGAACTTGGGCGCGAACACCGGGGAGCTGTTTTTT. Protein sequence: CASSLNLGANTGELFF.